This T cell receptor beta chain was documented in a study of blood T cell repertoires in COVID-19. Study-level background: COVID-19 samples collected from the United States, Italy and Spain covered acute and convalescent phases.

CDR3 length: 13 amino acids. The germline CDR1 and CDR2 sequences are MGHRA and YSYEKL. V dropped 4 bases and J dropped 4 bases, with 11 bases sitting between them. Libraries were prepared by immunoSEQ multiplex PCR; TCRdb keeps only in-frame clonotypes and omits some of them. The top ten clones hold approximately 4.3% of a sample with some 250,000 clones, 85% to 90% of them seen once. The source material was PBMCs or T cells enriched from blood (not recorded which). V usage is TRBV4-1 and J usage is TRBJ2-7, with TRBD1 as a possible D gene (5 bases). This sequence originates from a woman aged 25 to 39 with acute COVID-19. In nucleotides, the CDR3 is TGCGCCAGCAGCCCAGACAGTTTTTACGAGCAGTACTTC. Its translation is CASSPDSFYEQYF.